Detailed here is one TCR beta chain. The data are from a study of blood T cell repertoires in COVID-19. At the level of the study: From the United States, Italy and Spain came samples of acute and convalescent COVID-19. The analysed material was cDNA or gDNA that came from T cells, B-cell-depleted T cells, or PBMCs.

The V end lost 4 bases, the J end lost 2 bases, and 11 bases lay between the germline ends. This CDR3 has 15 amino acids. CDR1 and CDR2 from the germline V gene are SGHAT and FQNNGV. Profiling relied on immunoSEQ multiplex PCR, and the TCRdb table lists in-frame clones only, not all of them. The sample yields about 140,000 clones, 75% to 80% seen once. Participants reported their clinical history, and cohort assignment relied on those reports. The V and J genes are TRBV11-2 and TRBJ2-2, with D possibly matching TRBD2 (6 bases). Sequences were obtained from PBMCs or T cells enriched from blood (not recorded which). The TCR sequence derives from a woman aged 45-65 years who had recovered from COVID-19. The chain's CDR3 is CASSYGTFNTGELFF. The CDR3 region has the DNA TGTGCCAGCAGCTACGGGACTTTTAACACCGGGGAGCTGTTTTTT.